The 11 T cell receptor beta chains below come from one sample, sequenced in a study of T cell clones after liver transplantation. The data were produced by immunoSEQ multiplex PCR, yet TCRdb's version contains in-frame clones alone and is incomplete. The table has about 74,000 clones, 80% seen once. Source: CD4+ T cells from blood, taken before liver transplant. These receptors were collected from a human donor who received a liver transplant.

The rearrangement links TRBV19 to TRBJ2-1; 11 bases are shared with TRBD2. Germline V CDR1 and CDR2: LNHDA, SQIVND (reference sequence). The CDR3 extends over 18 amino acids. V trimming: 3 bases; J trimming: 3 bases; junction bases outside the gene matches: 10. CDR3: CASSIGSGRVLNYNEQFF. CDR3 DNA: TGTGCCAGTAGTATTGGTAGCGGGAGGGTTTTAAACTACAATGAGCAGTTCTTC.

The chain combines TRBV28 with TRBJ2-7; D uncertain. Germline-derived CDR1 and CDR2 are MDHEN and SYDVKM. The CDR3 runs to 13 residues. V was shortened by 3 bases and J by 0 bases, with 6 bases between the two germline ends. The CDR3 nucleotides are TGTGCCAGCAGTTTTGACCCCTCCTACGAGCAGTACTTC. The encoded protein is CASSFDPSYEQYF.

This chain joins TRBV14 and TRBJ2-7; D is uncertain. Germline V gives CDR1 SGHDN, CDR2 FVKESK. The CDR3 is 14 amino acids. V lost 2 bases, J lost 1 base, and 9 bases lay in between. The CDR3: CASSQKPDSYEQYF. The CDR3 region has the DNA TGTGCCAGCAGCCAAAAACCAGATTCCTACGAGCAGTACTTC.

This chain joins TRBV10-1 and TRBJ1-1, with D tentatively TRBD1 (6 bases). Germline CDR1 WNHNN, CDR2 SYGVQD (reference sequence). The CDR3 extends over 14 amino acids. Trimming pared 4 bases from V and 5 bases from J, leaving 14 bases between. Here the CDR3 reads CASSANRAETEAFF. DNA of the CDR3: TGCGCCAGCAGTGCGAACAGGGCTGAAACTGAAGCTTTCTTT.

The rearrangement links TRBV2 to TRBJ1-5; tentatively, D is TRBD1 (5 bases). This CDR3 is 15 amino acids long. V lost 8 bases, J lost 0 bases, and 14 bases lay in between. Germline lookup yields CDR1 SNHLY and CDR2 FYNNEI. CDR3 sequence reads: CASARRQNSNQPQHF. The CDR3 DNA follows: TGTGCCAGCGCTAGAAGACAGAATAGCAATCAGCCCCAGCATTTT.

J is TRBJ2-1 and V is TRBV7-3, with TRBD2 matching 7 bases. The J segment lost 13 bases and the V segment lost 3 bases, leaving 12 bases of the junction unmatched. Per the germline V gene, CDR1 is SGHTA and CDR2 is FQGTGA. CDR3 size: 14 residues. CDR3 protein: CASSFGPREGYQFF. The CDR3 bases are TGTGCCAGCAGCTTTGGCCCCAGGGAGGGGTATCAGTTCTTC.

This clone was found once. This chain uses TRBV28 with TRBJ1-3; the match to TRBD1 covers 8 bases. The germline gives CDR1 MDHEN, CDR2 SYDVKM. V shed 4 bases and J 4 bases; nucleotides not matched to a gene: 6. This CDR3 region has 15 residues. The CDR3 DNA is TGTGCCAGCAGTTCAGGGGGCGCGGACGGAAACACCATATATTTT. Its translation is CASSSGGADGNTIYF.

The rearrangement uses TRBV5-4 and TRBJ1-4; D perhaps matches TRBD1 (6 bases). Between the trimmed V and J ends, which lost 3 bases and 11 bases, there was a span of 26 bases. The CDR3 has 17 residues. The V gene's germline CDR1 is SGHNT and CDR2 YYREEE (reference sequence). The CDR3, as DNA: TGTGCCAGCAGCTCGACAGGAGAAGGGAGTTTGATGAGGAAACTGTTTTTT. Amino acids: CASSSTGEGSLMRKLFF.

This rearrangement joins TRBV10-3 to TRBJ2-5, with D uncertain. With 3 bases removed from V and 2 bases from J, the gap between germline ends came to 4 bases. Germline assignment: CDR1 ENHRY and CDR2 SYGVKD. The CDR3 covers 12 residues. CDR3 in amino acids: CAISEGQETQYF. The CDR3 nucleotides are TGTGCCATCAGTGAAGGACAAGAGACCCAGTACTTC.

This chain connects TRBV11-1 to TRBJ2-7; D remains unclear. In germline, CDR1 is SGHAT, CDR2 FQDESV (reference sequence). The CDR3 totals 15 residues. This chain's CDR3 is CASRRNTDTSYEQYF. As DNA, the CDR3 is TGTGCTAGTCGACGAAACACAGACACCTCCTACGAGCAGTACTTC.

V is TRBV19 and J is TRBJ1-5; D not certain. The germline V and J ends were trimmed by 5 bases and 2 bases, with 13 bases remaining between them. The V gene's germline CDR1 is LNHDA and CDR2 SQIVND (reference sequence). CDR3 length: 15 residues. DNA of the CDR3: TGTGCCAGTAGTCCATTCGGTGTAGGCAATCAGCCCCAGCATTTT. It encodes CASSPFGVGNQPQHF.